A single sample gave rise to the 25 T cell receptor beta chains below, sequenced in a study of T cells in Graves' hyperthyroidism and ophthalmopathy (dated by TCRdb to the late 2010s). Libraries were constructed by multiplex PCR. The sequencer listed for this sample is Illumina HiSeq 2000. TCR beta CDR3 regions were amplified from RNA transcripts. The first round of RT-PCR for the TCR CDR3 was performed with the HTBI primer set and the Qiagen OneStep RT-PCR kit. Clones were called with MiXCR by TCRdb after fastp trimmed the public reads at Q25, and only in-frame beta chains were retained. Every distinct CDR3 protein forms one entry, paired with its most common genes and DNA. This sample holds 650,000 to 850,000 distinct CDR3 sequences; roughly a sixth were observed only once. Approximately 15% of the sample belongs to the ten largest clones. Sample: blood. All receptors derive from a woman in her forties or fifties with Graves' hyperthyroidism that later progressed to Graves' ophthalmopathy.

The chain couples TRBV5-1 to TRBJ2-7, with 9 bases aligning to TRBD1. The CDR3 loop spans 14 amino acids. Trimming took 3 bases from V and 4 from J; bases not matched to a gene: 5. The V gene's germline CDR1 is SGHRS and CDR2 YFSETQ. As DNA, the CDR3 is TGCGCCAGCAGCTATGGACAGGGGCGGTACGAGCAGTACTTC. As protein: CASSYGQGRYEQYF.

There are a few counts of this clonotype. V usage is TRBV6-1 and J usage is TRBJ1-5; TRBD1 agrees at 8 bases. The CDR3 has 17 residues. The germline gives CDR1 MNHNS, CDR2 SASEGT. V dropped 3 bases and J dropped 4; count of bases not matched to a gene: 11. DNA for the CDR3: TGTGCCAGCAGTGACCTCCCCGGACAGGGAAGGAATCAGCCCCAGCATTTT. It is translated as CASSDLPGQGRNQPQHF.

This clonotype was seen more than once but under ten times. The genes are TRBV12-3 or TRBV12-4 and TRBJ1-5; TRBD1 might be the D (5 bases). The CDR3 runs 15 residues. With 5 bases removed from V and 0 bases from J, the gap between germline ends came to 11 bases. In DNA form, the CDR3 reads TGTGCCAGCAGTCAAGACAGCGATAGCAATCAGCCCCAGCATTTT. This encodes CASSQDSDSNQPQHF.

This chain joins TRBV12-3 or TRBV12-4 and TRBJ1-1, with TRBD1 as a possible D gene (5 bases). CDR3 length: 15 amino acids. V lost 6 bases and J lost 5, with 19 bases in between. The CDR3 region is CASSPPGGAKTEAFF. The CDR3 bases are TGTGCCAGCAGCCCCCCCGGAGGGGCGAAGACTGAAGCTTTCTTT.

Ten or more counts support this clonotype. The chain is built from TRBV11-2 and TRBJ2-7, with TRBD1 matching 12 bases. This CDR3 is 16 amino acids long. V shed 5 bases, J shed 4 bases, and the junction held 9 bases outside the gene matches. Germline V gene lookup returns CDR1 SGHAT and CDR2 FQNNGV. The chain's CDR3 is CASSPVLGQGAYEQYF. In DNA form, the CDR3 reads TGTGCCAGCAGCCCCGTGTTGGGACAGGGGGCTTACGAGCAGTACTTC.

The V gene is TRBV19, the J gene TRBJ2-1; a weak D match, TRBD2 (7 bases). Germline loops: CDR1 LNHDA, CDR2 SQIVND (reference sequence). Between the trimmed V and J ends, which lost 1 base and 2 bases, there was a span of 15 bases. CDR3 length: 17 amino acids. The CDR3 loop reads CASSIAPPGGTYNEQFF. CDR3 DNA: TGTGCCAGTAGTATAGCCCCTCCGGGGGGCACCTACAATGAGCAGTTCTTC.

This chain connects TRBV11-1 to TRBJ2-7; 10 bases map to TRBD1. Germline V gene data show CDR1 as SGHAT and CDR2 as FQDESV (reference sequence). J was trimmed by 4 bases and V by 5 bases; bases with no gene match: 8. The CDR3 covers 15 residues. DNA of the CDR3: TGTGCCAGCAGCGCCGGGACAGGGGAAGGATACGAGCAGTACTTC. Translating gives CASSAGTGEGYEQYF.

This clonotype was found many times. V is TRBV5-1 and J is TRBJ1-1, with unresolved D. The germline V gene encodes CDR1 SGHRS and CDR2 YFSETQ. V dropped 4 bases and J dropped 3 bases, with 13 bases sitting between them. This CDR3 has 14 amino acids. DNA for the CDR3: TGCGCCAGCAGCACTGAAGGATTGGACACTGAAGCTTTCTTT. Its protein product is CASSTEGLDTEAFF.

This clonotype has only a few counts. This rearrangement joins TRBV5-1 to TRBJ2-5; TRBD1 might be the D (5 bases). This CDR3 is built from 14 residues. The V gene's germline CDR1 is SGHRS and CDR2 YFSETQ. The germline V and J ends were trimmed by 1 base and 5 bases, with 12 bases remaining between them. This CDR3 is CASSLLQAEETQYF. The CDR3 DNA follows: TGCGCCAGCAGCTTGCTACAGGCAGAGGAGACCCAGTACTTC.

In this sample, this clonotype turned up many times. V and J are TRBV3-1 and TRBJ1-5, with D possibly TRBD1 on 5 matching bases. V lost 2 bases and J 2 bases, leaving 10 bases between the germline ends. The CDR3 is 15 amino acids. The V gene's germline CDR1 is LGHDT and CDR2 YNNKEL (reference sequence). DNA for the CDR3: TGTGCCAGCAGCCAACATGGGGGAGGCAATCAGCCCCAGCATTTT. The encoded protein is CASSQHGGGNQPQHF.

This clonotype was seen more than once but under ten times. The CDR3 here is CASSLKPGGFPLAKNIQYF. CDR3 nucleotides: TGTGCCAGCAGCTTGAAGCCGGGGGGGTTTCCACTAGCCAAAAACATTCAGTACTTC. The chain has TRBV7-9 and TRBJ2-4, with TRBD2 matching 8 bases. Germline CDR1 SEHNR, CDR2 FQNEAQ (reference sequence). The CDR3 consists of 19 residues. V lost 3 bases, J lost 0 bases, and 13 bases stayed unmatched.

The chain links TRBV11-2 to TRBJ2-7; 7 bases fit TRBD2. There are 15 residues in the CDR3. Germline loops: CDR1 SGHAT, CDR2 FQNNGV. After removal of 3 bases from V and 1 base from J, the junction contained 6 bases not matched to a gene. Written as DNA, the CDR3 is TGTGCCAGCAGCTTCGGACTAGACCCGTCCTACGAGCAGTACTTC. Translating it yields CASSFGLDPSYEQYF.

This clonotype came up a few times. V is TRBV7-8 and J is TRBJ2-2, with unresolved D. Germline lookup yields CDR1 SGHVS and CDR2 FQNEAQ. The CDR3 length is 16 residues. Trimming removed 2 bases at V and 5 bases at J, with 15 bases between. The CDR3 protein is CASSLWAPSSTGELFF. The CDR3, as DNA: TGTGCCAGCAGCTTATGGGCCCCTTCAAGTACCGGGGAGCTGTTTTTT.

This clonotype was recorded a few times. The V gene is TRBV20-1, the J gene TRBJ1-2; TRBD1 matches at 7 bases. V was clipped by 3 bases and J by 4 bases; unmatched bases: 5. In germline, CDR1 is DFQATT, CDR2 SNEGSKA (reference sequence). The CDR3 contains 13 residues. The CDR3 sequence is CSASGRGLYGYTF. CDR3 nucleotide sequence: TGCAGTGCTAGTGGAAGGGGGCTCTATGGCTACACCTTC.

This clonotype was detected ten times or more. This chain connects TRBV11-1 to TRBJ1-4; weak D call: TRBD1 (5 bases). The V gene's germline CDR1 is SGHAT and CDR2 FQDESV (reference sequence). The V end lost 5 bases, the J end lost 8 bases, and 18 bases lay between the germline ends. The CDR3 runs to 15 residues. For the CDR3, the DNA is TGTGCCAGCAGCATAGGACACGGCGGAAGAGAAAAACTGTTTTTT. It yields the protein CASSIGHGGREKLFF.

There are many counts of this clonotype. V is TRBV29-1 and J is TRBJ2-7; TRBD1 aligns across 8 bases. The CDR3 covers 15 residues. Germline trimming cut 0 bases from V and 5 bases from J; bases unmatched to any gene: 9. Germline V gives CDR1 SQVTM, CDR2 ANQGSEA. CDR3 in DNA: TGCAGCGTTGAAGATCCGGACAGGGAGGACCACGAGCAGTACTTC. It specifies CSVEDPDREDHEQYF.

The J gene is TRBJ1-5, the V gene TRBV15; D might be TRBD1 (5 bases). The germline V and J ends were trimmed by 8 bases and 1 base, with 9 bases remaining between them. Germline values: CDR1 LNHNV, CDR2 YYDKDF (reference sequence). The CDR3 spans 13 residues. The CDR3, as DNA: TGTGCCACCTCGGCAGGGAGCAATCAGCCCCAGCATTTT. Translation gives CATSAGSNQPQHF.

Worth noting for this clonotype: One junction end does not reproduce the germline sequence, and a read error may be involved. The V call is TRBV11-2, the J call TRBJ2-5; 7 bases are a match to TRBD2. In germline, CDR1 is SGHAT, CDR2 FQNNGV. The length of the CDR3 is 12 residues. The CDR3 region has the DNA TGTGCCAGCAACTTAGCGGGTCAGGACCGATACTTC. It encodes CASNLAGQDRYF.

V gene TRBV6-2 or TRBV6-3 combines with J gene TRBJ1-3; D is ambiguous. The CDR3 extends over 14 amino acids. V was cut by 7 bases and J by 2 bases, with 12 bases left in between. Germline V CDR1 and CDR2: MNHEY, SVGEGT. CDR3 sequence (DNA): TGTGCCAGCAATGACTTCGGGCCTGGAAACACCATATATTTT. Translated: CASNDFGPGNTIYF.

The chain couples TRBV9 to TRBJ1-2, with 8 bases that match TRBD1. This CDR3 is 15 amino acids long. Germline V gene data show CDR1 as SGDLS and CDR2 as YYNGEE. V shed 3 bases, J shed 4 bases, and the junction held 8 bases outside the gene matches. The CDR3 here is CASSAQGAQPYGYTF. The CDR3 region has the DNA TGTGCCAGCAGCGCTCAGGGGGCGCAGCCCTATGGCTACACCTTC. Using reference TRBV9 and TRBJ1-2 for the parts outside the CDR3, the full variable domain is DSGVTQTPKHLITATGQRVTLRCSPRSGDLSVYWYQQSLDQGLQFLIQYYNGEERAKGNILERFSAQQFPDLHSELNLSSLELGDSALYFCASSAQGAQPYGYTFGSGTRLTVV.

In its sample, this clonotype was seen many times. The chain is built from TRBV29-1 and TRBJ1-2; 11 bases are a match to TRBD1. Germline CDR1 reads SQVTM; CDR2 reads ANQGSEA. This CDR3 comprises 13 residues. The ends lost 2 bases at V and 8 bases at J; junction bases unmatched: 4. Here the CDR3 DNA reads TGCAGCGTTGAACCTGGGGACAGGGGGGGCTACACCTTC. This gives the protein CSVEPGDRGGYTF.

The chain employs TRBV6-1 and TRBJ1-6, with D hard to call. The CDR3 runs 14 residues. V was trimmed by 4 bases and J by 3 bases, leaving 7 bases between them. Per germline, CDR1 MNHNS and CDR2 SASEGT. The CDR3 spells CASSGTFYNSPLHF. The CDR3 DNA reads as TGTGCCAGCAGTGGGACCTTCTATAATTCACCCCTCCACTTT.

This clonotype has more than one count but fewer than ten. CDR3 DNA sequence: TGCAGTGCTACATACCCGACCCACGAGCAGTACTTC. Protein: CSATYPTHEQYF. This chain uses TRBV20-1 with TRBJ2-7; D gene uncertain. Trimming left V 4 bases short and J 5 bases short, with 12 bases between. There are 12 residues in the CDR3. Germline V gives CDR1 DFQATT, CDR2 SNEGSKA (reference sequence).

This clonotype was recorded many times. The chain's CDR3 is CASSRRNYGYTF. CDR3 DNA: TGTGCCAGCAGCCGGAGGAACTATGGCTACACCTTC. The J gene is TRBJ1-2, the V gene TRBV3-1; D uncertain. Trimming pared 4 bases from V and 2 bases from J, leaving 5 bases between. CDR3 length: 12 amino acids. The germline V gene has CDR1 LGHDT and CDR2 YNNKEL (reference sequence).

This clonotype was counted many times. The rearrangement joins TRBV11-2 to TRBJ1-4, with a possible D match to TRBD1 (6 bases). The CDR3 loop spans 14 amino acids. Germline CDR1 and CDR2: SGHAT and FQNNGV. The V gene lost 3 bases and the J gene lost 8 bases, with 13 bases spanning the gap. The CDR3 loop reads CASSLGRGKEKLFF. DNA of the CDR3: TGTGCCAGCAGCTTGGGAAGGGGGAAAGAAAAACTGTTTTTT.